The 11 T cell receptor beta chains below all came from one sample that was sequenced in a study of cytomegalovirus exposure and HLA in healthy donors. Vbeta (60) and Jbeta (13) primers were used in the PCR. The repertoire was sequenced with immunoSEQ multiplex PCR; TCRdb's copy has only in-frame clones and lacks some. Found here are about 130,000 clones, around nine tenths of them singletons; the top ten hold more than 4.5%. The sample taken for sequencing was PBMCs. The source is a woman under 40 in good health and CMV-seronegative.

The chain has TRBV2 and TRBJ1-2; 8 bases are a match to TRBD1. The CDR3 has 14 amino acids. Trimming at V came to 3 bases and at J to 4 bases, leaving 4 bases not matched to a gene. Germline-derived CDR1 and CDR2 are SNHLY and FYNNEI. The CDR3 region is CASSEDRESYGYTF. In DNA form, the CDR3 reads TGTGCCAGCAGTGAGGACAGGGAGTCCTATGGCTACACCTTC.

This clone was found once. The V gene is TRBV5-4, the J gene TRBJ1-1, with D perhaps matching TRBD1 (5 bases). V was pared by 5 bases and J by 1 base, with 15 bases between. The CDR3 runs to 15 residues. Germline assignment: CDR1 SGHNT and CDR2 YYREEE (reference sequence). CDR3 in DNA: TGTGCCAGCAGATATGACAGTCTGGGGAACACTGAAGCTTTCTTT. This encodes CASRYDSLGNTEAFF.

The genes are TRBV9 and TRBJ2-1; 7 nucleotides align to TRBD2. The CDR3 consists of 14 residues. CDR1 is SGDLS, CDR2 YYNGEE, per germline. The junction had 6 bases not matched to a gene; V was cut back by 7 bases and J by 2 bases. CDR3 region: CASGNGGAYNEQFF. Written as DNA, the CDR3 is TGTGCCAGCGGCAATGGGGGGGCCTACAATGAGCAGTTCTTC. Variable domain in full (rest from reference TRBV9 and TRBJ2-1): DSGVTQTPKHLITATGQRVTLRCSPRSGDLSVYWYQQSLDQGLQFLIQYYNGEERAKGNILERFSAQQFPDLHSELNLSSLELGDSALYFCASGNGGAYNEQFFGPGTRLTVL.

This chain links TRBV6-5 with TRBJ2-1, with 8 bases aligning to TRBD1. J lost 9 bases, V lost 2 bases, and 6 bases had no gene match. This CDR3 region has 14 residues. The V gene's germline CDR1 is MNHEY and CDR2 SVGAGI. As DNA, the CDR3 is TGTGCCAGCAGTTACGGGCAGGGGGCCACTGAGCAGTTCTTC. This sequence encodes CASSYGQGATEQFF.

This chain uses TRBV2 with TRBJ1-6; D possibly corresponds to TRBD1 (5 bases). Between the trimmed V and J ends, which lost 8 bases and 3 bases, there was a span of 11 bases. The CDR3 spans 14 residues. The germline V gene has CDR1 SNHLY and CDR2 FYNNEI. CDR3 in DNA: TGTGCCAGCCGAGTGGGGGGCTATAATTCACCCCTCCACTTT. The encoded protein is CASRVGGYNSPLHF.

The J gene is TRBJ2-7, the V gene TRBV19, with D possibly being TRBD1 (5 bases). This CDR3 is 14 amino acids long. V was cut by 1 base and J by 2 bases, with 9 bases left in between. CDR1 LNHDA and CDR2 SQIVND come from the germline V gene (reference sequence). The CDR3 sequence is CASSIAAGTYEQYF. As DNA, the CDR3 is TGTGCCAGTAGTATAGCCGCAGGGACCTACGAGCAGTACTTC.

The rearrangement uses TRBV5-4 and TRBJ1-6; D unresolved. Per the germline V gene, CDR1 is SGHNT and CDR2 is YYREEE (reference sequence). V was trimmed by 0 bases and J by 7 bases, leaving 8 bases between them. CDR3 length: 14 amino acids. CDR3 in amino acids: CASSLEYSNSPLHF. DNA for the CDR3: TGTGCCAGCAGCTTGGAGTACTCCAATTCACCCCTCCACTTT.

This sequence joins TRBV7-2 and TRBJ2-3, with 7 nucleotides matching TRBD2. J was trimmed by 5 bases and V by 1 base; bases with no gene match: 9. The CDR3 sequence is 16 residues long. CDR1 and CDR2 (germline): SGHTA, FQGNSA. The CDR3 region is CASSLVAGGRKDTQYF. The CDR3 DNA is TGTGCCAGCAGCTTAGTCGCCGGGGGGAGGAAAGATACGCAGTATTTT.

V gene TRBV2 combines with J gene TRBJ1-5, with a tentative D call TRBD1 (6 bases). Trimming shortened V by 5 bases and J by 0 bases, and 26 bases separated the two germline ends. The germline CDR1 and CDR2 sequences are SNHLY and FYNNEI. CDR3 length: 20 amino acids. The CDR3 reads CASSPHSLRTARDSNQPQHF. The CDR3 DNA reads as TGTGCCAGCAGTCCCCACTCCCTCCGGACAGCACGGGATAGCAATCAGCCCCAGCATTTT. Drawing the rest from reference TRBV2 and TRBJ1-5, the complete variable domain is EPEVTQTPSHQVTQMGQEVILRCVPISNHLYFYWYRQILGQKVEFLVSFYNNEISEKSEIFDDQFSVERPDGSNFTLKIRSTKLEDSAMYFCASSPHSLRTARDSNQPQHFGDGTRLSIL.

J is TRBJ1-3 and V is TRBV9; possible D gene TRBD1, 5 bases. CDR1 is SGDLS and CDR2 is YYNGEE in the germline V gene. The CDR3 loop spans 15 amino acids. V dropped 3 bases and J dropped 0 bases, with 10 bases sitting between them. CDR3 sequence (DNA): TGTGCCAGCAGCGCGCAGGGAAGCTCTGGAAACACCATATATTTT. Its protein is CASSAQGSSGNTIYF.

This clone was seen just once. The chain uses TRBV7-9 and TRBJ2-1; 8 bases agree with TRBD1. V lost 5 bases, J lost 9 bases, and 9 bases stayed unmatched. CDR3 size: 14 residues. Germline CDR1 and CDR2: SEHNR and FQNEAQ (reference sequence). Here the CDR3 DNA reads TGTGCCAGCAGCCTCAAAAGCAGGGGGCCTGAGCAGTTCTTC. This codes for CASSLKSRGPEQFF.